One sample yielded the 7 T cell receptor beta chains listed below, sequenced in a study of T cell responses to AZD1222 COVID-19 vaccine. TCRdb's table, derived via immunoSEQ multiplex PCR, lists solely in-frame clones and lacks some. This table holds about 99,000 clones, about 89% found once. Sequencing was performed on peripheral blood, taken on day 0 of AZD1222 vaccination. These receptors were obtained from an adult in good health.

Concerning this clone: The CDR3 carries no conserved terminal phenylalanine or tryptophan, so it likely arises from a read error. The rearrangement uses TRBV27 and TRBJ1-6; TRBD1 aligns across 9 bases. CDR1 and CDR2 (germline): MNHEY, SMNVEV (reference sequence). The CDR3 extends over 14 amino acids. Trimming cost V 6 bases and J 7 bases; bases outside gene matches: 4. In DNA, the CDR3 is TGTGCCAGCAGGGGACAGGGATTCAATTCACCCCTCCACCTT. It yields the protein CASRGQGFNSPLHL.

As for this clone: A read error may account for a junction end that differs from germline. The chain is built from TRBV7-7 and TRBJ2-2, with a tentative D call TRBD1 (5 bases). CDR1 and CDR2 (germline): SSHAT, FNYEAQ (reference sequence). This CDR3 contains 15 residues. CDR3 protein: CASSSRQSNTGELFF. In nucleotides, the CDR3 is TGTGCTAGCAGCTCCAGACAGAGTAACACCGGGGAGCTGTTTTTT.

This clone was detected a few times. The V gene is TRBV3-1 (or the pseudogene TRBV3-2), the J gene TRBJ2-7; the D is unclear. Germline V CDR1 and CDR2: LGHDT, YNNKEL (reference sequence). CDR3 length: 14 amino acids. V was trimmed by 2 bases and J by 1 base, leaving 9 bases between them. The CDR3 DNA reads as TGTGCCAGCAGCCAACAGCAGGAATCCTACGAGCAGTACTTC. It encodes CASSQQQESYEQYF.

This clone has a handful of counts. This rearrangement joins TRBV7-9 to TRBJ1-2; D is undetermined. The CDR3 totals 15 residues. Germline V CDR1 and CDR2: SEHNR, FQNEAQ (reference sequence). The V end was cut by 7 bases, the J end by 4 bases, with 19 bases between. The CDR3 protein is CASIPGWLGGYGYTF. CDR3 sequence (DNA): TGTGCCAGCATCCCCGGGTGGCTGGGAGGCTATGGCTACACCTTC.

The gene calls are TRBV9 and TRBJ1-2, with unresolved D. There are 15 residues in the CDR3. V dropped 4 bases and J dropped 8 bases, with 21 bases sitting between them. Germline V gene lookup returns CDR1 SGDLS and CDR2 YYNGEE. The CDR3, as DNA: TGTGCCAGCAGCAGGCCGACCAACGCTCTAAAGGGCTACACCTTC. This sequence encodes CASSRPTNALKGYTF.

The V and J genes are TRBV5-6 and TRBJ2-2; D is uncertain. Trimming took 2 bases from V and 4 from J, leaving 3 bases between them. The CDR3 loop spans 12 amino acids. From germline, CDR1 is SGHDT and CDR2 YYEEEE. CDR3 DNA: TGTGCCAGCAGCTTTCTCACCGGGGAGCTGTTTTTT. Amino acid sequence: CASSFLTGELFF.

In DNA, the CDR3 is TGTGCCAGCAGCTTGTCGCGGGGCCGGACTGAGACCCAGTACTTC. It encodes CASSLSRGRTETQYF. V and J are TRBV5-4 and TRBJ2-5; D may be TRBD2 (6 bases). The CDR3 loop spans 15 amino acids. Germline CDR1 is SGHNT and CDR2 is YYREEE (reference sequence). Trimming removed 1 base from V and 5 bases from J, with 15 bases in between.